This T cell receptor beta chain came from a study of T cell repertoires and Cas9 in healthy adults (dated by TCRdb to the late 2010s). About the investigation overall: Multi-effector potency, cytotoxicity and lineage determination within the CD4 and CD8 compartments were characterized for SpCas9-reactive T cells. Preexisting T cell immunity against the Streptococcus pyogenes Cas9 nuclease (SpCas9) used in CRISPR gene editing was examined in the study.

The CDR3 measures 14 amino acids from cysteine to phenylalanine. The entry retains the CDR3 DNA only, 42 bases that are in frame from base 1. According to the germline V gene, CDR1 reads SGHRS and CDR2 reads YFSETQ. Deletion took 1 base off V and 9 bases off J, with a span of 16 bases between the germline ends. The receptor library was made with the immunoSEQ multiplex PCR assay. TCRdb mirrors the immuneACCESS table, restricted to in-frame sequences. Some clones are absent from its copies; in checked studies, under half trace to an unresolved V gene, and the reason for the others is unknown. For this sample there are approximately 22,000 clones; around 93% appear just once. 0.7% to 0.85% of the sample comes from the top ten. On the study overall, not on this receptor specifically: Proliferation and function of SpCas9-reactive effector T cells were reported to be mitigated in vitro by SpCas9-reactive regulatory T cells.

Notes on this clone: Its cognate antigen has yet to be identified. It has no much larger one-base neighbor in the sample; base qualities were not kept.

All of the donors in the study were healthy humans. The clonotype comes from a human donor in good health. The sequenced sample consisted of CD4+ effector T cells (CD127+, CD25-, CD137-, CD154-) from PBMCs; culture status not recorded. The sequence joins TRBV5-1 to TRBJ1-2; no D segment can be confidently identified. The CDR3 sequence is CASSLTRESWSYTF. In nucleotides, the sequence is TGCGCCAGCAGCTTGACCCGGGAAAGTTGGAGCTACACCTTC.